A single TCR beta chain is shown here with its context. Its antigen remains unknown. Trimming shortened V by 2 bases and J by 8 bases, and 12 bases separated the two germline ends. CDR1 is MNHEY and CDR2 is SMNVEV in the germline V gene (reference sequence). CDR3 length equals 14 residues. The sample comes from a study of shared clonotypes between healthy human individuals. Source study methods: ImmunoSEQ junction-only sequences lacked quality scores, so their filtering differed. The method was immunoSEQ multiplex PCR; TCRdb's version includes in-frame clones alone and lacks a portion of them. That table is the source of V, J and clone size, and D and trimming were worked out from the DNA. The sample lists fewer than 850,000 clones, 90% occurring once. CD8 memory combined CD45RO+ cells with CCR7-negative CD45RA+ TemRA cells. Findings of the study overall: Only a few donors were included, so the genetic and exposure-history diversity represented was limited.

The sequence derives from a man between 18 and 29 years old in good health. Some clones in this sample may be carry-over from other donors' samples. This rearrangement joins TRBV27 to TRBJ2-2; D possibly matches TRBD1 or TRBD2 (5 bases each). The material sequenced was memory CD8+ T cells from PBMCs. Subset meaning: CD45RO+ cells pooled with CCR7-negative TemRA cells. The CDR3 DNA sequence: TGTGCCAGCAGTTTAGGGGGATGGGGTGGGGAGCTGTTTTTT. This gives the protein CASSLGGWGGELFF.